These T cell receptor beta chains were read from a single sample in a study of shared clonotypes between healthy human individuals. The assay was immunoSEQ multiplex PCR, and TCRdb's table has in-frame clones only and misses some. The table shows about 730,000 clones, with around 70% occurring only once. Sequenced sample: memory CD4+ T cells sorted from blood. Receptors were obtained from a woman aged 25 to 45 in good health. Both conserved end residues are part of each CDR3. The order of the fields is V gene, D gene, J gene, clone size, CDR3 protein, CDR3 DNA. A D gene is named only where the DNA matches it firmly. Size is omitted from some rows. Given values are once, few, many or a class for expanded clones.

>TRBV7-8|.|TRBJ2-1|.
CASSFGGGYNEQFF
TGTGCCAGCAGCTTCGGAGGGGGCTACAATGAGCAGTTCTTC
>TRBV5-5|TRBD1|TRBJ2-3|few
CASSQGAYGTDTQYF
TGTGCCAGCAGCCAGGGGGCATACGGGACAGATACGCAGTATTTT
>TRBV20-1|.|TRBJ2-3|many
CSALSTDTQYF
TGCAGTGCTCTCAGCACAGATACGCAGTATTTT
>TRBV10-2|.|TRBJ1-1|.
CASGRAGAVNTEAFF
TGCGCCAGTGGGCGTGCGGGGGCAGTTAACACTGAAGCTTTCTTT
>TRBV7-2|.|TRBJ1-1|.
CASSKRLAGATEAFF
TGTGCCAGCAGCAAACGGTTGGCTGGGGCCACTGAAGCTTTCTTT
>TRBV2|.|TRBJ2-1|.
CASTLGPYNEQFF
TGTGCCAGCACCTTAGGGCCATACAATGAGCAGTTCTTC
>TRBV28|.|TRBJ2-6|.
CASSGRASPGANVLTF
TGTGCCAGCAGTGGAAGGGCTAGCCCCGGGGCCAACGTCCTGACTTTC
>TRBV30|.|TRBJ2-2|.
CACSVSRVTGELFF
TGTGCCTGCTCCGTTTCCAGGGTGACCGGGGAGCTGTTTTTT
>TRBV19|.|TRBJ1-2|few
CASSTPGRDYGYTF
TGTGCCAGTAGTACCCCGGGGAGGGACTATGGCTACACCTTC
>TRBV30|.|TRBJ2-1|.
CAWRGDRSSYNEQFF
TGTGCCTGGAGGGGGGACCGGAGCTCCTACAATGAGCAGTTCTTC
>TRBV4-1|TRBD1|TRBJ1-5|.
CASSQGLIRTGGWGNQPQHF
TGCGCCAGCAGCCAAGGACTCATCCGGACAGGGGGTTGGGGCAATCAGCCCCAGCATTTT
>TRBV7-9|.|TRBJ2-3|.
CASSPRRGYTDTQYF
TGTGCCAGCAGCCCAAGACGCGGGTACACAGATACGCAGTATTTT
>TRBV13|TRBD2|TRBJ2-7|.
CASSYGTSGYEQYF
TGTGCCAGCAGCTACGGGACTAGCGGCTACGAGCAGTACTTC
>TRBV28|.|TRBJ1-1|.
CASSLLGTDRRAFF
TGTGCCAGCAGCCTTCTCGGAACGGACCGGCGGGCTTTCTTT
>TRBV11-2|.|TRBJ1-5|.
CASSLDSTPNQPQHF
TGTGCCAGCAGCTTAGATAGCACTCCCAATCAGCCCCAGCATTTT